The 24 T cell receptor beta chains in this list originate from one sample, sequenced in a study of cytomegalovirus exposure and HLA in healthy donors. Amplification used 60 Vbeta primers and 13 Jbeta primers. The assay was immunoSEQ multiplex PCR, and TCRdb's table has in-frame clones only and misses some. The sample lists around 110,000 clones, 66% occurring once. The sample taken for sequencing was PBMCs. These receptors all stem from a young man in good health and CMV-seronegative.

The V and J genes are TRBV6-5 and TRBJ2-1; TRBD2 matches 9 bases. CDR3 size: 12 residues. Germline CDR1 reads MNHEY; CDR2 reads SVGAGI. Trimming took 6 bases from V and 10 from J; bases not matched to a gene: 4. CDR3 DNA: TGTGCCAGCAGCAAGACTAGCGGCGAGCAGTTCTTC. This gives the protein CASSKTSGEQFF.

This sequence joins TRBV6-4 and TRBJ2-2; D remains unclear. This CDR3 is built from 15 residues. Trimming removed 9 bases at V and 3 bases at J, with 17 bases between. The germline gives CDR1 MRHNA, CDR2 SNTAGT. DNA for the CDR3: TGTGCCAGTGTGGGTACTACACCCTACACCGGGGAGCTGTTTTTT. It codes for CASVGTTPYTGELFF.

This clone was observed a few times. CDR3 nucleotide sequence: TGTGCCACCACGCTGGGACAGGGGGTTGAGCAGTACTTC. Protein sequence: CATTLGQGVEQYF. The chain has TRBV5-4 and TRBJ2-7, with 11 bases fitting TRBD1. This CDR3 comprises 13 residues. The germline CDR1 and CDR2 sequences are SGHNT and YYREEE (reference sequence). V lost 9 bases, J lost 7 bases, and 9 bases stayed unmatched.

This chain connects TRBV6-5 to TRBJ2-7, with D uncertain. From germline, CDR1 is MNHEY and CDR2 SVGAGI. Trimming removed 0 bases at V and 4 bases at J, with 13 bases between. The CDR3 is 15 residues long. CDR3 coding DNA: TGTGCCAGCAGTTACTCGAAACAGTACGGATACGAGCAGTACTTC. It specifies CASSYSKQYGYEQYF.

This rearrangement joins TRBV5-1 to TRBJ1-2; TRBD1 matches 11 bases. Germline-derived CDR1 and CDR2 are SGHRS and YFSETQ. The ends lost 4 bases at V and 5 bases at J; junction bases unmatched: 7. This CDR3 has 15 amino acids. The CDR3 region is CASSPTGTGGYGYTF. The CDR3 DNA is TGCGCCAGCAGCCCCACCGGGACAGGGGGTTATGGCTACACCTTC.

For the CDR3, the DNA is TGTGCCAGCAGTGGATCAATTACAGGGGCCCAGTACTTC. The encoded protein is CASSGSITGAQYF. V is TRBV6-1 and J is TRBJ2-5, with TRBD1 matching 7 bases. The V gene end was trimmed by 4 bases and the J gene end by 9 bases; junction bases not matched to a gene: 8. From germline, CDR1 is MNHNS and CDR2 SASEGT. This CDR3 is built from 13 residues.

This clone was seen more than once but under ten times. The V and J genes are TRBV27 and TRBJ1-5, with 8 bases aligning to TRBD1. The J segment lost 5 bases and the V segment lost 8 bases, leaving 11 bases of the junction unmatched. Germline CDR1 and CDR2: MNHEY and SMNVEV (reference sequence). CDR3 length: 15 residues. The CDR3 bases are TGTGCCAGCCGGCCCCGGACAGGGTGGGATCAGCCCCAGCATTTT. Translated, it gives CASRPRTGWDQPQHF.

The chain uses TRBV13 and TRBJ1-2; possible D gene TRBD1, 6 bases. This CDR3 region has 16 residues. V was trimmed by 5 bases and J by 3 bases, leaving 19 bases between them. Germline values: CDR1 PRHDT, CDR2 FYEKMQ (reference sequence). CDR3 in DNA: TGTGCCAGCAGCCTATATCAGGGGCGAAATGACTATGGCTACACCTTC. Amino acid sequence: CASSLYQGRNDYGYTF.

Regarding this clone: The sample contains more than one DNA sequence encoding this CDR3. The chain joins TRBV28 to TRBJ1-1; 9 nucleotides agree with TRBD1. Germline V gene lookup returns CDR1 MDHEN and CDR2 SYDVKM. V shed 3 bases and J 1 base; nucleotides not matched to a gene: 3. The CDR3 contains 15 residues. The CDR3 here is CASSFPGQGNTEAFF. CDR3 in DNA: TGTGCCAGCAGTTTTCCGGGACAGGGGAACACTGAAGCTTTCTTT.

The V gene is TRBV15, the J gene TRBJ2-5, with TRBD1 as a possible D gene (5 bases). V lost 2 bases, J lost 1 base, and 17 bases lay in between. Germline V gene data show CDR1 as LNHNV and CDR2 as YYDKDF (reference sequence). The CDR3 runs to 17 residues. Here the CDR3 DNA reads TGTGCCACCAGCAGACAGGGCTACTCCGCCCTCCAAGAGACCCAGTACTTC. Encoded protein: CATSRQGYSALQETQYF.

The chain combines TRBV5-1 with TRBJ2-7, with 7 bases lining up with TRBD2. The V and J ends lost 3 bases and 0 bases, in that order; junction bases with no gene match: 6. The CDR3 contains 15 residues. The germline gives CDR1 SGHRS, CDR2 YFSETQ. For the CDR3, the DNA is TGCGCCAGCAGCTGGACTACTAGCGACTCCTACGAGCAGTACTTC. It specifies CASSWTTSDSYEQYF.

This rearrangement joins TRBV30 to TRBJ2-7; D may be TRBD2 (6 bases). Germline V gene lookup returns CDR1 GTSNPN and CDR2 SVGIG (reference sequence). The ends were cut back, 0 bases at V and 3 bases at J, with 9 bases in the middle. CDR3 size: 13 residues. CDR3 amino acids: CAWSVGGVYEQYF. Written as DNA, the CDR3 is TGTGCCTGGAGTGTAGGCGGGGTCTACGAGCAGTACTTC.

The chain employs TRBV29-1 and TRBJ2-1; D is perhaps TRBD1 (6 bases). V dropped 7 bases and J dropped 4 bases, with 20 bases sitting between them. Per the germline V gene, CDR1 is SQVTM and CDR2 is ANQGSEA. The CDR3 consists of 15 residues. The CDR3 nucleotides are TGCAGCGCTGCCCCCGGGACACGGAATTACAATGAGCAGTTCTTC. It encodes CSAAPGTRNYNEQFF.

The J gene is TRBJ1-5, the V gene TRBV5-5, with a weak D call TRBD1 (5 bases). With 7 bases removed from V and 2 bases from J, the gap between germline ends came to 13 bases. The germline V gene encodes CDR1 SGHKS and CDR2 YYEKEE (reference sequence). The CDR3 has 14 amino acids. The CDR3: CASGAAGGNQPQHF. The CDR3 DNA reads as TGTGCCAGCGGCGCAGCGGGGGGCAATCAGCCCCAGCATTTT.

The chain recombines TRBV5-5 with TRBJ2-1; D might be TRBD1 (6 bases). CDR1 and CDR2 (germline): SGHKS, YYEKEE (reference sequence). The ends were cut back, 7 bases at V and 1 base at J, with 9 bases in the middle. The CDR3 extends over 13 amino acids. CDR3 region: CASGQGSYNEQFF. The CDR3 nucleotides read TGTGCCAGCGGTCAGGGGTCCTACAATGAGCAGTTCTTC. The variable domain in full, with the rest retrieved from reference TRBV5-5 and TRBJ2-1, is DAGVTQSPTHLIKTRGQQVTLRCSPISGHKSVSWYQQVLGQGPQFIFQYYEKEERGRGNFPDRFSARQFPNYSSELNVNALLLGDSALYLCASGQGSYNEQFFGPGTRLTVL.

This chain links TRBV4-1 with TRBJ2-1; tentative D call: TRBD2 (6 bases). Germline V gene sequence: CDR1 MGHRA, CDR2 YSYEKL. This CDR3 region has 13 residues. With 4 bases removed from V and 7 bases from J, the gap between germline ends came to 11 bases. The CDR3 coding sequence is TGCGCCAGCAGCCGTGAAGGGAGGAATGAGCAGTTCTTC. This gives the protein CASSREGRNEQFF.

The chain is built from TRBV11-3 and TRBJ2-7, with D uncertain. This CDR3 is built from 13 residues. The germline V gene has CDR1 SGHNT and CDR2 YENEEA. Between the trimmed V and J ends, which lost 4 bases and 1 base, there was a span of 8 bases. The CDR3 nucleotides are TGTGCCAGCAGCTCGACTCCGTCCTACGAGCAGTACTTC. The encoded protein is CASSSTPSYEQYF.

This chain connects TRBV4-1 to TRBJ1-1, with D perhaps TRBD1 (5 bases). V shed 0 bases and J shed 1 base, with 9 bases lying between them. Germline V gene lookup returns CDR1 MGHRA and CDR2 YSYEKL. The CDR3 totals 15 residues. This CDR3 is CASSQEIGANTEAFF. In nucleotides, the CDR3 is TGCGCCAGCAGCCAAGAGATAGGGGCGAACACTGAAGCTTTCTTT.

This rearrangement joins TRBV5-1 to TRBJ2-5; D unclear. The V end lost 0 bases, the J end lost 1 base, and 7 bases lay between the germline ends. Germline V gene sequence: CDR1 SGHRS, CDR2 YFSETQ. The CDR3 loop spans 14 amino acids. The CDR3 region is CASSLARPQETQYF. In DNA, the CDR3 is TGCGCCAGCAGCTTGGCGAGGCCCCAAGAGACCCAGTACTTC.

This chain joins TRBV19 and TRBJ2-1; the match to TRBD1 covers 9 bases. CDR1 is LNHDA, CDR2 SQIVND, per germline (reference sequence). CDR3 length: 14 amino acids. V was pared by 7 bases and J by 7 bases, with 8 bases of the junction left unmatched. CDR3 in amino acids: CASKTQGAWNEQFF. The CDR3 DNA reads as TGTGCCAGTAAAACACAGGGGGCCTGGAATGAGCAGTTCTTC.

The V gene is TRBV28, the J gene TRBJ1-1; weak D call: TRBD1 (5 bases). Trimming cost V 3 bases and J 1 base, with 9 bases left between them. This CDR3 has 14 residues. Germline CDR1 and CDR2: MDHEN and SYDVKM. In DNA, the CDR3 is TGTGCCAGCAGTTTCCACAGGAGGAACACTGAAGCTTTCTTT. It translates to CASSFHRRNTEAFF.

This chain links TRBV13 with TRBJ1-1; 7 positions match TRBD1. Germline V lookup: CDR1 PRHDT, CDR2 FYEKMQ (reference sequence). The CDR3 loop spans 14 amino acids. V lost 5 bases to trimming and J lost 7 bases; unmatched junction nucleotides: 10. Here the CDR3 DNA reads TGTGCCAGCAGCGGTCGGGACAGCTCCCGTGAAGCTTTCTTT. Protein sequence: CASSGRDSSREAFF.

This chain links TRBV7-9 with TRBJ2-1; no reliable D call. Looked up from germline, CDR1 is SEHNR and CDR2 is FQNEAQ (reference sequence). CDR3 length: 13 amino acids. Trimming stripped 3 bases from V and 8 bases from J, with 11 bases between. The CDR3 nucleotides read TGTGCCAGCAGCTTTGGCGGAGCCTATGAGCAGTTCTTC. It yields the protein CASSFGGAYEQFF. The whole variable domain, remainder taken from reference TRBV7-9 and TRBJ2-1, is DTGVSQNPRHKITKRGQNVTFRCDPISEHNRLYWYRQTLGQGPEFLTYFQNEAQLEKSRLLSDRFSAERPKGSFSTLEIQRTEQGDSAMYLCASSFGGAYEQFFGPGTRLTVL.

V gene TRBV15 combines with J gene TRBJ2-3, with TRBD2 matching 11 bases. The CDR3 contains 15 residues. Germline CDR1 is LNHNV and CDR2 is YYDKDF (reference sequence). After removal of 8 bases from V and 4 bases from J, the junction contained 8 bases not matched to a gene. The CDR3 protein is CATSGTSGRADTQYF. CDR3 sequence (DNA): TGTGCCACCTCGGGAACTAGCGGGAGAGCAGATACGCAGTATTTT.